A single sample is the source of the 31 T cell receptor beta chains below, sequenced in a study of OX40 agonist ivuxolimab in advanced cancers. The repertoire was sequenced with immunoSEQ multiplex PCR; TCRdb's copy has only in-frame clones and lacks some. The sample yields tens of thousands of clones, 83% seen once. Sequencing used CD4+ or CD8+ T cells sorted from blood, obtained in a trial of the OX40 agonist ivuxolimab. All receptors come from an adult with an advanced solid tumor such as melanoma, head and neck, liver or kidney cancer.

The chain links TRBV19 to TRBJ2-6; D gene uncertain. CDR3 length equals 14 residues. Per the germline V gene, CDR1 is LNHDA and CDR2 is SQIVND (reference sequence). The V end lost 6 bases, the J end lost 1 base, and 7 bases lay between the germline ends. In DNA form, the CDR3 reads TGTGCCAGTAGCCACCTTTCTGGGGCCAACGTCCTGACTTTC. It yields the protein CASSHLSGANVLTF.

The genes are TRBV6-1 and TRBJ2-3; 12 bases are a match to TRBD2. After removal of 2 bases from V and 4 bases from J, the junction contained 13 bases not matched to a gene. CDR1 and CDR2 (germline): MNHNS, SASEGT. This CDR3 comprises 19 residues. Written as DNA, the CDR3 is TGTGCCAGCAGTGAAAGGGGGGTGCGGGCTAGCGGGAGGGCAGATACGCAGTATTTT. Translating gives CASSERGVRASGRADTQYF.

The J gene is TRBJ2-3, the V gene TRBV5-8, with D tentatively TRBD2 (7 bases). The CDR3 consists of 15 residues. In germline, CDR1 is SGHTS, CDR2 YDEGEE. Trimming took 1 base from V and 4 from J, leaving 13 bases between them. For the CDR3, the DNA is TGTGCCAGCAGCTTGAGCGGGACATTGTCAGATACGCAGTATTTT. Translated, it gives CASSLSGTLSDTQYF.

This chain connects TRBV11-1 to TRBJ2-3; D unclear. The V end lost 1 base, the J end lost 2 bases, and 4 bases lay between the germline ends. Germline CDR1 SGHAT, CDR2 FQDESV (reference sequence). The CDR3 length is 13 residues. The CDR3: CASSLGATDTQYF. The CDR3 DNA sequence: TGTGCCAGCAGCTTAGGAGCCACAGATACGCAGTATTTT.

This clone was detected only a few times. The V gene is TRBV11-2, the J gene TRBJ2-7; 8 bases map to TRBD2. Trimming cost V 5 bases and J 4 bases; bases outside gene matches: 7. The CDR3 extends over 14 amino acids. Germline V gene data show CDR1 as SGHAT and CDR2 as FQNNGV. This CDR3 is CASSVSGSLYEQYF. The CDR3 region has the DNA TGTGCCAGCAGCGTGAGCGGGAGTCTATACGAGCAGTACTTC.

J is TRBJ2-1 and V is TRBV5-4; D not certain. Between the trimmed V and J ends, which lost 0 bases and 5 bases, there was a span of 12 bases. Germline CDR1 SGHNT, CDR2 YYREEE (reference sequence). The CDR3 covers 15 residues. Here the CDR3 reads CASSLVLGFHNEQFF. The CDR3 bases are TGTGCCAGCAGCTTGGTATTAGGGTTTCACAATGAGCAGTTCTTC.

About this clone: A single base separates this from a much larger clone, so it may be a read error. Different DNA sequences within this sample yield the same CDR3. The V gene is TRBV4-2, the J gene TRBJ2-7; D is tentatively TRBD1 or TRBD2 (7 bases each). Germline-derived CDR1 and CDR2 are LGHNA and YNFKEQ. Deletions cut 4 bases from V and 0 bases from J, with 10 bases between. There are 14 residues in the CDR3. The DNA for the CDR3 is TGTGCCAGCAGCCCAGGGGGGGGCTCCTACGAGCAGTACTTC. Its translation: CASSPGGGSYEQYF.

This clone was detected only a few times. This sequence joins TRBV7-9 and TRBJ2-7; TRBD1 is a possible D gene (6 bases). Germline CDR1 SEHNR, CDR2 FQNEAQ (reference sequence). Trimming cost V 3 bases and J 6 bases, with 12 bases left between them. The CDR3 runs 13 residues. For the CDR3, the DNA is TGTGCCAGCAGCTTCCGACAGGCAAGCGAGCAGTACTTC. It translates to CASSFRQASEQYF.

This chain connects TRBV6-1 to TRBJ2-6; D is possibly TRBD1 (6 bases). Trimming left V 5 bases short and J 2 bases short, with 7 bases between. This CDR3 contains 14 residues. Germline CDR1 is MNHNS and CDR2 is SASEGT. The CDR3 DNA reads TGTGCCAGCAGTCAGGGGACTGGGGCCAACGTCCTGACTTTC. It encodes CASSQGTGANVLTF.

This clone was counted a single time. The V and J genes are TRBV27 and TRBJ2-5; maybe TRBD1 (6 bases). The germline V gene encodes CDR1 MNHEY and CDR2 SMNVEV (reference sequence). CDR3 length: 15 amino acids. Between the trimmed V and J ends, which lost 10 bases and 4 bases, there was a span of 22 bases. CDR3 protein: CATRRFQGSPETQYF. As DNA, the CDR3 is TGTGCCACCCGCAGGTTCCAGGGGTCCCCAGAGACCCAGTACTTC.

This clone appeared a single time. CDR3: CASSLAGRQAEAFF. Written as DNA, the CDR3 is TGTGCCAGCAGCTTAGCGGGGAGGCAGGCTGAAGCTTTCTTT. The chain uses TRBV7-9 and TRBJ1-1; no definite D call. This CDR3 is built from 14 residues. V was cut by 0 bases and J by 6 bases, with 11 bases left in between. CDR1 is SEHNR and CDR2 is FQNEAQ in the germline V gene (reference sequence).

The sample holds one count of this clone. The rearrangement uses TRBV12-5 and TRBJ2-3, with TRBD2 matching 9 bases. The germline V gene has CDR1 LGHNT and CDR2 FRNRAP. This CDR3 contains 15 residues. The V segment lost 6 bases and the J segment 4 bases; nucleotides outside the gene matches: 8. This CDR3 reads CASGYSGSMADTQYF. DNA for the CDR3: TGTGCTAGTGGCTATAGCGGGAGTATGGCAGATACGCAGTATTTT. The full variable domain, completed using reference TRBV12-5 and TRBJ2-3, is DARVTQTPRHKVTEMGQEVTMRCQPILGHNTVFWYRQTMMQGLELLAYFRNRAPLDDSGMPKDRFSAEMPDATLATLKIQPSEPRDSAVYFCASGYSGSMADTQYFGPGTRLTVL.

The chain employs TRBV7-6 and TRBJ2-3; TRBD2 might be the D (7 bases). The CDR3 loop spans 14 amino acids. The germline V and J ends were trimmed by 1 base and 6 bases, with 11 bases remaining between them. Germline values: CDR1 SGHVS, CDR2 FNYEAQ. The CDR3 DNA reads as TGTGCCAGCAGCTTAGACGGGGGGCACGATACGCAGTATTTT. It is translated as CASSLDGGHDTQYF.

This clone was observed a single time. J is TRBJ1-1 and V is TRBV6-1, with a weak D call TRBD1 (5 bases). The CDR3 sequence is 14 residues long. V was pared by 2 bases and J by 5 bases, with 12 bases between. Germline CDR1 reads MNHNS; CDR2 reads SASEGT. For the CDR3, the DNA is TGTGCCAGCAGTGAAAGTAGGGGAGGGACTGAAGCTTTCTTT. Translating it yields CASSESRGGTEAFF.

The chain recombines TRBV13 with TRBJ1-2; a weak D match, TRBD1 (5 bases). Trimming took 2 bases from V and 8 from J, leaving 18 bases between them. Germline V gene sequence: CDR1 PRHDT, CDR2 FYEKMQ (reference sequence). The CDR3 contains 15 residues. The CDR3: CASSLWGVDLRGYTF. The CDR3 DNA reads as TGTGCCAGCAGCTTATGGGGCGTTGACCTGAGGGGCTACACCTTC. Together with reference TRBV13 and TRBJ1-2, the CDR3 gives the full variable domain: AAGVIQSPRHLIKEKRETATLKCYPIPRHDTVYWYQQGPGQDPQFLISFYEKMQSDKGSIPDRFSAQQFSDYHSELNMSSLELGDSALYFCASSLWGVDLRGYTFGSGTRLTVV.

The chain is built from TRBV7-2 and TRBJ2-7; D gene uncertain. V lost 5 bases and J lost 2, with 13 bases in between. The CDR3 runs to 14 residues. Germline assignment: CDR1 SGHTA and CDR2 FQGNSA. The CDR3 nucleotides are TGTGCCAGCAGCCCGAAAGGGCCTACCTACGAGCAGTACTTC. The encoded protein is CASSPKGPTYEQYF.

The V and J genes are TRBV15 and TRBJ2-7; weak D call: TRBD2 (6 bases). Per germline, CDR1 LNHNV and CDR2 YYDKDF (reference sequence). V lost 0 bases, J lost 2 bases, and 14 bases lay in between. The CDR3 is 16 amino acids. The CDR3 DNA sequence: TGTGCCACCAGCAGAGATCTAGATAGCGGAGCCTACGAGCAGTACTTC. This sequence encodes CATSRDLDSGAYEQYF.

The CDR3 bases are TGCGCCAGCAGCTTCCGGGACAGGGAAGAGACCCAGTACTTC. Translation gives CASSFRDREETQYF. The V gene is TRBV5-1, the J gene TRBJ2-5; 9 bases agree with TRBD1. The CDR3 spans 14 residues. The V gene end was trimmed by 2 bases and the J gene end by 3 bases; junction bases not matched to a gene: 2. Per germline, CDR1 SGHRS and CDR2 YFSETQ.

The CDR3 sequence is CASLPSLQVGTEAFF. CDR3 DNA sequence: TGTGCCAGCCTCCCCTCGCTCCAGGTTGGAACTGAAGCTTTCTTT. J is TRBJ1-1 and V is TRBV2; D is ambiguous. This CDR3 has 15 amino acids. V lost 8 bases and J lost 5, with 21 bases in between. The germline CDR1 and CDR2 sequences are SNHLY and FYNNEI.

This chain uses TRBV29-1 with TRBJ1-2, with TRBD1 identical over 9 bases. The germline CDR1 and CDR2 sequences are SQVTM and ANQGSEA. Trimming took 5 bases from V and 4 from J; bases not matched to a gene: 11. CDR3 length equals 15 residues. CDR3 region: CSVSTQGALLYGYTF. Written as DNA, the CDR3 is TGCAGCGTTTCGACACAGGGGGCCCTCCTCTATGGCTACACCTTC.

The sample holds a few counts of this clone. The chain recombines TRBV6-5 with TRBJ2-6; weak D call: TRBD1 (6 bases). In germline, CDR1 is MNHEY, CDR2 SVGAGI. The CDR3 consists of 15 residues. Between the trimmed V and J ends, which lost 5 bases and 6 bases, there was a span of 14 bases. CDR3 in amino acids: CASSAQPGQANVLTF. The CDR3 nucleotides read TGTGCCAGCAGTGCCCAGCCGGGACAGGCCAACGTCCTGACTTTC.

This clone is a singleton in its sample. Here the CDR3 DNA reads TGTGCCAGCAGCAGAAGGGGGGGGAGGGAGACCCAGTACTTC. The encoded protein is CASSRRGGRETQYF. V is TRBV21-1 and J is TRBJ2-5; the table's D call, TRBD2, was not checked against the DNA. TRBV21-1 constitutes a pseudogene. The CDR3 is 14 amino acids.

This clone has just one count. This rearrangement joins TRBV4-2 to TRBJ1-4, with 10 bases fitting TRBD1. CDR3 size: 19 residues. The J segment lost 3 bases and the V segment lost 4 bases, leaving 14 bases of the junction unmatched. The germline gives CDR1 LGHNA, CDR2 YNFKEQ. Written as DNA, the CDR3 is TGTGCCAGCAGCCCGGGTCACCGACAGGGGGCTTTGGCTAATGAAAAACTGTTTTTT. Translation gives CASSPGHRQGALANEKLFF.

J is TRBJ1-1 and V is TRBV7-6, with 7 nucleotides matching TRBD1. Germline V CDR1 and CDR2: SGHVS, FNYEAQ. The CDR3 is 15 amino acids. With 5 bases clipped from V and 0 bases from J, the junction kept 6 bases outside the gene matches. The CDR3 loop reads CASSVQGTLNTEAFF. Here the CDR3 DNA reads TGTGCCAGCAGCGTACAGGGGACCCTGAACACTGAAGCTTTCTTT.

The gene calls are TRBV18 and TRBJ2-1, with 13 bases matching TRBD2. The germline V gene encodes CDR1 KGHSH and CDR2 LQKENI. This CDR3 contains 14 residues. Germline trimming cut 8 bases from V and 5 bases from J; bases unmatched to any gene: 3. The CDR3 coding sequence is TGTGCCAGCAAAGGGACTAGCGGGAACAATGAGCAGTTCTTC. It codes for CASKGTSGNNEQFF.

Only one count was recorded for this clone. The genes are TRBV21-1 and TRBJ2-7; the table names TRBD1, a call not compared with the DNA. TRBV21-1 is a pseudogene. The CDR3 spans 15 residues. The CDR3 loop reads CASSKGPDNTYEQYF. The CDR3 DNA reads as TGTGCCAGCAGCAAAGGCCCGGACAACACCTACGAGCAGTACTTC.

V and J are TRBV27 and TRBJ2-7, with D perhaps matching TRBD1 or TRBD2 (5 bases each). Germline assignment: CDR1 MNHEY and CDR2 SMNVEV (reference sequence). CDR3 length equals 17 residues. The V end lost 2 bases, the J end lost 6 bases, and 23 bases lay between the germline ends. The chain's CDR3 is CASSLRQTREKYGEQYF. CDR3 DNA sequence: TGTGCCAGCAGTTTACGTCAAACCAGGGAGAAATACGGCGAGCAGTACTTC.

The rearrangement links TRBV7-2 to TRBJ1-6; D is unresolved. CDR1 is SGHTA and CDR2 is FQGNSA in the germline V gene. V lost 7 bases and J lost 4, with 14 bases in between. The CDR3 length is 15 residues. Written as DNA, the CDR3 is TGTGCCAGCACAAAACAGAAACAATATAATTCACCCCTCCACTTT. Encoded protein: CASTKQKQYNSPLHF.

The J gene is TRBJ1-4, the V gene TRBV30; the match to TRBD1 covers 8 bases. With 1 base clipped from V and 7 bases from J, the junction kept 8 bases outside the gene matches. This CDR3 comprises 15 residues. Looked up from germline, CDR1 is GTSNPN and CDR2 is SVGIG (reference sequence). This CDR3 is CAWSALGTGREKLFF. In nucleotides, the CDR3 is TGTGCCTGGAGTGCCCTGGGGACAGGACGTGAAAAACTGTTTTTT.

V gene TRBV6-6 combines with J gene TRBJ1-1; D not certain. Germline CDR1 is MNHNY and CDR2 is SVGAGI (reference sequence). Trimming left V 8 bases short and J 1 base short, with 8 bases between. This CDR3 spans 12 amino acids. The CDR3 nucleotides read TGTGCCAGCGGGTTGGGGAACACTGAAGCTTTCTTT. Translating gives CASGLGNTEAFF.

The rearrangement joins TRBV6-5 to TRBJ1-2; the match to TRBD1 covers 7 bases. The V segment lost 4 bases and the J segment 0 bases; nucleotides outside the gene matches: 8. The CDR3 has 16 residues. Germline V gene lookup returns CDR1 MNHEY and CDR2 SVGAGI. The CDR3 reads CASSLGRGGTNYGYTF. The CDR3 nucleotides read TGTGCCAGCAGTTTGGGCAGGGGGGGAACTAACTATGGCTACACCTTC.